This is a list of T cell receptor beta chains from one sample in a study of T cells after yellow fever vaccination. TCRdb called the 5' RACE reads again in MiXCR, with one record for every CDR3 protein. The sample yields 500,000 to 650,000 distinct CDR3 sequences, roughly 17% seen once. This specimen consisted of PBMCs, obtained 5 days after the first yellow fever vaccination. The receptors come from a man between 18 and 35 years old who received the YFV17D yellow fever vaccine. The conserved cysteine and the conserved F or W are not part of the CDR3 here.

j_call: TRBJ2-1
v_call: TRBV6-5
cdr3_aa: ASSTTDSNEQF

j_call: TRBJ1-1
v_call: TRBV29-1
cdr3_aa: SVGFRLLNTEAF

j_call: TRBJ1-2
v_call: TRBV27
cdr3_aa: ATRTAGAIYGYT

j_call: TRBJ2-2
v_call: TRBV27
cdr3_aa: ASSPLDRVGTGELF

j_call: TRBJ2-2
v_call: TRBV6-1
cdr3_aa: ASRVGANTGELF

j_call: TRBJ2-1
v_call: TRBV6-2/TRBV6-3
cdr3_aa: ASRRQIYNEQF

j_call: TRBJ2-5
v_call: TRBV12-3/TRBV12-4
cdr3_aa: ASSLTGLAGGPTQETQY

j_call: TRBJ1-6
v_call: TRBV5-6
cdr3_aa: ASSLAAGTGWTYNSPLH

j_call: TRBJ2-3
v_call: TRBV5-6
cdr3_aa: ASSLAPDPWTDTQY

j_call: TRBJ2-3
v_call: TRBV11-2
cdr3_aa: ASSEGTSGGYTDTQY

j_call: TRBJ2-1
v_call: TRBV20-1
cdr3_aa: SARANTGGYAYNEQF

j_call: TRBJ2-5
v_call: TRBV5-1
cdr3_aa: ASSLEGPELETQY

j_call: TRBJ1-6
v_call: TRBV10-2
cdr3_aa: ATRRGTGAQWANSPLH

j_call: TRBJ1-2
v_call: TRBV7-2
cdr3_aa: ASTEPRSYGYT

j_call: TRBJ2-2
v_call: TRBV2
cdr3_aa: ASRSDSLNTGELF

j_call: TRBJ1-2
v_call: TRBV12-3/TRBV12-4
cdr3_aa: ASTTQAFYGYT

j_call: TRBJ2-1
v_call: TRBV9
cdr3_aa: ASSLSSGGVEQF

j_call: TRBJ2-1
v_call: TRBV29-1
cdr3_aa: SVAIYSLNNEQF

j_call: TRBJ2-7
v_call: TRBV20-1
cdr3_aa: SARDWVSGSTDYEQY

j_call: TRBJ2-3
v_call: TRBV4-3
cdr3_aa: ASSQAPGLAFFSVLTQY

j_call: TRBJ2-3
v_call: TRBV12-3/TRBV12-4
cdr3_aa: ASSLRGQGTDTQY

j_call: TRBJ2-3
v_call: TRBV20-1
cdr3_aa: SAEMTSRVNTQY